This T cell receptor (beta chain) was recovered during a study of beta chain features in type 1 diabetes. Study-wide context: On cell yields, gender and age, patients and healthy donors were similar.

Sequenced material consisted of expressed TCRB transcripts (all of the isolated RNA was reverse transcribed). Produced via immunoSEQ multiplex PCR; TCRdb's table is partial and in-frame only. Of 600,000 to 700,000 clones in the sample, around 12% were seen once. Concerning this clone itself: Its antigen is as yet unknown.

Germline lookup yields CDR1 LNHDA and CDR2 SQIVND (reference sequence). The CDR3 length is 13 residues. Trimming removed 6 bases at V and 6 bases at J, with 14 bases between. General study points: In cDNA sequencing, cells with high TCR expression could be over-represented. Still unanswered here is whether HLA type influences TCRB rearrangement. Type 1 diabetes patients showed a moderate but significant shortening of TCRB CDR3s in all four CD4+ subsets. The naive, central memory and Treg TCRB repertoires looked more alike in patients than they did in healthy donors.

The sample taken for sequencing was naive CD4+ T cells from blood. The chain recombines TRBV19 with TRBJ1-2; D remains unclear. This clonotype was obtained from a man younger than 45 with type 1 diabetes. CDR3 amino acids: CASRDLVPDGYTF. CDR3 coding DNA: TGTGCCAGTAGAGACCTCGTACCCGATGGCTACACCTTC.